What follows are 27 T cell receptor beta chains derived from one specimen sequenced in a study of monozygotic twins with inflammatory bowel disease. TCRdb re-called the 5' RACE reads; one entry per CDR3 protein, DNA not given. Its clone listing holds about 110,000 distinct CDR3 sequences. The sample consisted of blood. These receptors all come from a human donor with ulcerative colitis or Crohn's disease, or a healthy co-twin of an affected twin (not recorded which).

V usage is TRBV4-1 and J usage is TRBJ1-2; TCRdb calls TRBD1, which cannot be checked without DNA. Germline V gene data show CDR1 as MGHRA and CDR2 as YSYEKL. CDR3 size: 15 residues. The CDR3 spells CTSRLTAGAVYGYTF.

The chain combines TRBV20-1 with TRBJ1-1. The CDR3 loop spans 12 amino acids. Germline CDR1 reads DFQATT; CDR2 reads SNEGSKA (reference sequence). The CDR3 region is CSASGLGIGAFF.

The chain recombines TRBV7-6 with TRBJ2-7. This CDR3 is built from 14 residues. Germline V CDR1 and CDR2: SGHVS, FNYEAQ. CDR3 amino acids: CASSLSENAYEQYF.

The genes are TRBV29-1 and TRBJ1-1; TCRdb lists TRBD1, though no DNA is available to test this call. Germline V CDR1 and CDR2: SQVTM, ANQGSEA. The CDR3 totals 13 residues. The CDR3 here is CSVDGRGNTEAFF.

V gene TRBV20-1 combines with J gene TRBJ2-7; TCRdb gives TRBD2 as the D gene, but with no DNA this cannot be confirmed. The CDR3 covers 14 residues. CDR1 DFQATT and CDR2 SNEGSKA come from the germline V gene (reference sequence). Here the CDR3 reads CSANWGGGAYEQYF.

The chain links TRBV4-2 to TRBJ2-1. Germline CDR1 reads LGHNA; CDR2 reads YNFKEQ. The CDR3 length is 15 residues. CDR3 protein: CASSRIGSSYNEQFF.

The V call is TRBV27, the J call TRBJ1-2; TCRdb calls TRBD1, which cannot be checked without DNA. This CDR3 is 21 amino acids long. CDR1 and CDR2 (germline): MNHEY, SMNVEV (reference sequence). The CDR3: CASSPLPGQGTDFGANYGYTF.

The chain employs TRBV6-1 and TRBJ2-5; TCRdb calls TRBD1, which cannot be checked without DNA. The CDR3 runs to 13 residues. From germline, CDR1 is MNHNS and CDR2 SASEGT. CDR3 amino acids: CASRGPGAETQYF.

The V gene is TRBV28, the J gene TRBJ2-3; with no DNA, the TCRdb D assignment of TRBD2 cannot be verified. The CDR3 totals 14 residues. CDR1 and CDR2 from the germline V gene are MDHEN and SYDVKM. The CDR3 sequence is CASGSSGRTDTQYF. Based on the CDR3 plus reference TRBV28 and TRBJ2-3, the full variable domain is DVKVTQSSRYLVKRTGEKVFLECVQDMDHENMFWYRQDPGLGLRLIYFSYDVKMKEKGDIPEGYSVSREKKERFSLILESASTNQTSMYLCASGSSGRTDTQYFGPGTRLTVL.

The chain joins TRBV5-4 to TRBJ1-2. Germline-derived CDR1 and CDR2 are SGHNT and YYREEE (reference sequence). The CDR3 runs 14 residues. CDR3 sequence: CASRPGTADYGYTF.

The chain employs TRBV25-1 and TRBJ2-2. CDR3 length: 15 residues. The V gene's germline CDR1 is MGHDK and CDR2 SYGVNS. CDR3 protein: CASSEFGEATGELFF.

CDR3 amino acids: CASSQGPRETQYF. The rearrangement links TRBV3-1 to TRBJ2-5. This CDR3 region has 13 residues. Germline assignment: CDR1 LGHDT and CDR2 YNNKEL (reference sequence).

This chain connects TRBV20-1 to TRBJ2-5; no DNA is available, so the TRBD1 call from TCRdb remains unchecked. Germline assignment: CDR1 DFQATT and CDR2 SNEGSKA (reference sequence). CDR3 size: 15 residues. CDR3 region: CSAGEGHGPRETQYF.

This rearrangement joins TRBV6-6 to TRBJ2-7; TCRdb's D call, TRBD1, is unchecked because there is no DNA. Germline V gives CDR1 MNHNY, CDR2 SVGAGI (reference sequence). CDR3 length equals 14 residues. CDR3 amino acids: CASSYSAGNGEQYF.

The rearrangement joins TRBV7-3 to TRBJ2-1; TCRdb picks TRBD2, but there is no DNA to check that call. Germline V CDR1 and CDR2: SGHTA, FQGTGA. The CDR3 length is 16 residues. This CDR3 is CASSFASGSSYNEQFF.

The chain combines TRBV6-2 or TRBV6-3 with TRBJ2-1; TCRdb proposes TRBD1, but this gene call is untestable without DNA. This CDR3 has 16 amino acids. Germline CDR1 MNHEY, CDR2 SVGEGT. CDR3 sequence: CASSYPPGRLYNEQFF.

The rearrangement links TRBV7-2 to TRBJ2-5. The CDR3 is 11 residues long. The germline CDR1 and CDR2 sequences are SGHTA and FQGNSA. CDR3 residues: CASSFLGTQYF.

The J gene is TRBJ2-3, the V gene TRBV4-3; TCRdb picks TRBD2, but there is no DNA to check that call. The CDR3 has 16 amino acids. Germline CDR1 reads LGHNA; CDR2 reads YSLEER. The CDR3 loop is CASSGERGYSTDTQYF.

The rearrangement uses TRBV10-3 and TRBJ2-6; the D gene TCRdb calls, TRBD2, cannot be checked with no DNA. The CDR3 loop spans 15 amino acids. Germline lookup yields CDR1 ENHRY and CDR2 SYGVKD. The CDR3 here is CAISRPGPGANVLTF.

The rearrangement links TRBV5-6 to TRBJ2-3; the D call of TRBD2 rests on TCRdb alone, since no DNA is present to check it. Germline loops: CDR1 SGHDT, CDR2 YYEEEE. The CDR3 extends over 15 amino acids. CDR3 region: CASTPDFTSTDTQYF.

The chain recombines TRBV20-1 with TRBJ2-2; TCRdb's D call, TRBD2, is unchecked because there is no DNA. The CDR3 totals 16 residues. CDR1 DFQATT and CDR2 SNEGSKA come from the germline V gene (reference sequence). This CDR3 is CSAMDSTSLNTGELFF.

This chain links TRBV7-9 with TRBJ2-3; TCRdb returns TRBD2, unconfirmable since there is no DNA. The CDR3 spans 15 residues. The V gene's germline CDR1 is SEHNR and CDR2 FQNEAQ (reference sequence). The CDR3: CASSTSSRGTDTQYF. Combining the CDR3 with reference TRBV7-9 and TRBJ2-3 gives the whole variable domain DTGVSQNPRHKITKRGQNVTFRCDPISEHNRLYWYRQTLGQGPEFLTYFQNEAQLEKSRLLSDRFSAERPKGSFSTLEIQRTEQGDSAMYLCASSTSSRGTDTQYFGPGTRLTVL.

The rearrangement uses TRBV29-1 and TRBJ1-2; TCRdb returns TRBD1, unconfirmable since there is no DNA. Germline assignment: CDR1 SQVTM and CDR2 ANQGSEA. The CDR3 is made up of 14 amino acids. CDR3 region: CSVDPPRVNYGYTF.

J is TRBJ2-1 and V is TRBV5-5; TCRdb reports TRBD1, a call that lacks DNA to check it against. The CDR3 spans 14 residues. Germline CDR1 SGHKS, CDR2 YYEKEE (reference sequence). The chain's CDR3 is CASSFEGERVEQFF.

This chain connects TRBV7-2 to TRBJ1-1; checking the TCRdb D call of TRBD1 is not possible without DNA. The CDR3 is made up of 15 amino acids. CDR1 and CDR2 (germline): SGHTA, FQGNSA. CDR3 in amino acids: CASSQTREKGTEAFF.

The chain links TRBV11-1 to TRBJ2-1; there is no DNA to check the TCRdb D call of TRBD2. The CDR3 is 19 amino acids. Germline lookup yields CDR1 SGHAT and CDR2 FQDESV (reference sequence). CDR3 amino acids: CASSPPGLAGVSSYNEQFF.

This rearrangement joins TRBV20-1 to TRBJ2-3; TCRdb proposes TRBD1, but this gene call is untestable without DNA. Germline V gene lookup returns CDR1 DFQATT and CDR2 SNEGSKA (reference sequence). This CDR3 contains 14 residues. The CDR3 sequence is CSARGGQSTYTQYF.